The 21 T cell receptor beta chains listed next were all sequenced from one sample in a study of T-cell memory formation after mild COVID-19. TCRdb recomputed calls from the 5' RACE reads with MiXCR, one row per CDR3 protein. There are a few hundred thousand distinct CDR3 sequences in the sample; 20% to 25% occur only once, and under 8.5% lies in the top ten. Sequenced sample: PBMCs or a T cell subset sorted from them (not recorded which). The receptors come from an adult woman who had mild COVID-19 (a few samples of this study predate the infection). Cell type and time point are not known.

The chain employs TRBV11-2 and TRBJ2-7; 8 bases map to TRBD2. Germline trimming cut 5 bases from V and 6 bases from J; bases unmatched to any gene: 15. The germline gives CDR1 SGHAT, CDR2 FQNNGV. The CDR3 has 16 residues. The CDR3 reads CASSPNPLAGGREQYF. The CDR3 bases are TGTGCCAGCAGCCCCAACCCCCTCGCGGGGGGACGCGAGCAGTACTTC.

This clonotype was picked up many times. The rearrangement uses TRBV15 and TRBJ1-1, with D possibly TRBD1 on 6 matching bases. The CDR3 length is 17 residues. Trimming removed 0 bases at V and 6 bases at J, with 20 bases between. Germline lookup yields CDR1 LNHNV and CDR2 YYDKDF (reference sequence). The CDR3 region is CATSRDRGAGLFAEAFF. CDR3 DNA sequence: TGTGCCACCAGCAGAGACCGGGGGGCAGGGTTATTCGCTGAAGCTTTCTTT.

This clonotype has more than one count but fewer than ten. This rearrangement joins TRBV6-2 or TRBV6-3 to TRBJ2-3; 7 bases agree with TRBD2. V was pared by 6 bases and J by 1 base, with 7 bases of the junction left unmatched. The CDR3 covers 15 residues. Germline V gene lookup returns CDR1 MNHEY and CDR2 SVGEGT. CDR3 bases: TGTGCCAGCAGCCAAGCGGGGTCAGGCACAGATACGCAGTATTTT. It codes for CASSQAGSGTDTQYF.

J is TRBJ2-7 and V is TRBV2; D is undetermined. The germline gives CDR1 SNHLY, CDR2 FYNNEI. Trimming stripped 1 base from V and 2 bases from J, with 9 bases between. The CDR3 runs to 14 residues. CDR3 coding DNA: TGTGCCAGCAGTGAAGGATCGGGCCCCTACGAGCAGTACTTC. Translating it yields CASSEGSGPYEQYF.

In its sample, this clonotype was seen a few times. V usage is TRBV14 and J usage is TRBJ2-3; TRBD2 matches 8 bases. Looked up from germline, CDR1 is SGHDN and CDR2 is FVKESK. V lost 0 bases to trimming and J lost 5 bases; unmatched junction nucleotides: 13. The CDR3 runs 18 residues. The CDR3 here is CASSQDWAREDWRDTQYF. The CDR3, as DNA: TGTGCCAGCAGCCAAGATTGGGCGCGGGAGGACTGGAGAGATACGCAGTATTTT.

Only a few counts were recorded for this clonotype. The CDR3 sequence is CASSQGRLYGYTF. DNA for the CDR3: TGTGCCAGCAGCCAAGGCCGTCTATATGGCTACACCTTC. The J gene is TRBJ1-2, the V gene TRBV3-1; D ambiguous. The CDR3 runs 13 residues. CDR1 and CDR2 from the germline V gene are LGHDT and YNNKEL (reference sequence). V shed 1 base and J shed 5 bases, with 8 bases lying between them.

This clonotype was seen ten or more times. The J gene is TRBJ2-7, the V gene TRBV7-2, with 10 positions matching TRBD2. The germline gives CDR1 SGHTA, CDR2 FQGNSA. V shed 1 base, J shed 4 bases, and the junction held 4 bases outside the gene matches. The CDR3 has 15 residues. The CDR3, as DNA: TGTGCCAGCAGCTTAGATGGACTAGCGGTATACGAGCAGTACTTC. Amino acids: CASSLDGLAVYEQYF.

This clonotype appeared a few times. The chain employs TRBV6-6 and TRBJ2-7; no firm D call. Trimming took 7 bases from V and 6 from J, leaving 19 bases between them. This CDR3 is 14 amino acids long. Germline CDR1 MNHNY, CDR2 SVGAGI (reference sequence). CDR3 region: CASTRQAGVSEQYF. CDR3 DNA: TGTGCCAGCACACGGCAGGCTGGGGTATCCGAGCAGTACTTC.

The chain couples TRBV4-3 to TRBJ1-2; D is uncertain. The V gene's germline CDR1 is LGHNA and CDR2 YSLEER. The CDR3 consists of 15 residues. The V gene lost 0 bases and the J gene lost 4 bases, with 12 bases spanning the gap. This chain's CDR3 is CASSQDVRGIYGYTF. The CDR3 nucleotides are TGCGCCAGCAGCCAAGATGTACGAGGGATCTATGGCTACACCTTC.

This clonotype was observed a handful of times. The rearrangement joins TRBV7-9 to TRBJ2-1; maybe TRBD2 (5 bases). The CDR3 is 16 amino acids. CDR1 SEHNR and CDR2 FQNEAQ come from the germline V gene (reference sequence). Between the trimmed V and J ends, which lost 4 bases and 7 bases, there was a span of 20 bases. The CDR3 coding sequence is TGTGCCAGCAGCTCCCCCCCGAGGGTATGGTGGAATGAGCAGTTCTTC. It translates to CASSSPPRVWWNEQFF.

The chain employs TRBV3-1 and TRBJ2-3; D not resolved. The ends were cut back, 0 bases at V and 0 bases at J, with 10 bases in the middle. This CDR3 has 16 residues. From germline, CDR1 is LGHDT and CDR2 YNNKEL (reference sequence). The CDR3 protein is CASSQDLVRSTDTQYF. Written as DNA, the CDR3 is TGTGCCAGCAGCCAAGACCTCGTCCGAAGCACAGATACGCAGTATTTT.

This clonotype showed up just a few times. This chain uses TRBV4-1 with TRBJ2-2; D not certain. The CDR3 has 15 residues. The V and J ends lost 6 bases and 3 bases respectively, with 14 bases between them. Germline lookup yields CDR1 MGHRA and CDR2 YSYEKL. The chain's CDR3 is CASRERSSYTGELFF. The CDR3 nucleotides read TGCGCCAGCAGGGAAAGGAGTAGTTACACCGGGGAGCTGTTTTTT.

The rearrangement joins TRBV12-3 or TRBV12-4 to TRBJ2-2; D ambiguous. Trimming pared 3 bases from V and 1 base from J, leaving 15 bases between. The CDR3 consists of 17 residues. The CDR3 protein is CASSLVRSVLNTGELFF. The CDR3 DNA follows: TGTGCCAGCAGTTTGGTGAGGAGCGTCTTGAACACCGGGGAGCTGTTTTTT.

This chain connects TRBV7-3 to TRBJ2-2; D could derive from TRBD1 or TRBD2 (5 bases each). This CDR3 has 15 residues. Germline V CDR1 and CDR2: SGHTA, FQGTGA. V was trimmed by 2 bases and J by 3 bases, leaving 10 bases between them. CDR3 coding DNA: TGTGCCAGCAGCTTAGGGGGAGAGGACACCGGGGAGCTGTTTTTT. It codes for CASSLGGEDTGELFF.

V gene TRBV7-9 combines with J gene TRBJ2-7, with 13 bases matching TRBD2. CDR3 length: 16 residues. Germline values: CDR1 SEHNR, CDR2 FQNEAQ (reference sequence). V was pared by 3 bases and J by 7 bases, with 9 bases of the junction left unmatched. The CDR3 sequence is CASSFGLAGDQGEQYF. The CDR3 DNA reads TGTGCCAGCAGCTTTGGACTAGCGGGAGATCAGGGAGAGCAGTACTTC.

The chain joins TRBV5-1 to TRBJ1-2; TRBD1 is a possible D gene (6 bases). This CDR3 comprises 12 residues. Germline CDR1 reads SGHRS; CDR2 reads YFSETQ. V was cut by 6 bases and J by 4 bases, with 10 bases left in between. The CDR3: CASTTGIYGYTF. The CDR3 DNA sequence: TGCGCCAGCACAACAGGGATCTATGGCTACACCTTC.

This clonotype turned up a few times. This chain uses TRBV7-3 with TRBJ2-1, with 8 bases fitting TRBD2. CDR3 length equals 14 residues. Trimming removed 6 bases from V and 5 bases from J; junction bases left unmatched: 6. Germline loops: CDR1 SGHTA, CDR2 FQGTGA. The CDR3 reads CASSRAGGHNEQFF. The CDR3 DNA reads TGTGCCAGCAGTAGGGCGGGGGGTCACAATGAGCAGTTCTTC.

This clonotype was detected a few times. The chain is built from TRBV5-1 and TRBJ2-3; D tentatively reads TRBD1 or TRBD2 (5 bases each). The V gene lost 5 bases and the J gene lost 0 bases, with 10 bases spanning the gap. This CDR3 is 14 amino acids long. Germline lookup yields CDR1 SGHRS and CDR2 YFSETQ. Here the CDR3 reads CASRDGASTDTQYF. Written as DNA, the CDR3 is TGCGCCAGCAGGGACGGGGCTAGCACAGATACGCAGTATTTT.

This chain joins TRBV5-5 and TRBJ2-7, with a possible D match to TRBD2 (6 bases). This CDR3 is built from 14 residues. Germline V gene sequence: CDR1 SGHKS, CDR2 YYEKEE (reference sequence). V lost 1 base to trimming and J lost 5 bases, with 13 bases between them. CDR3 loop: CASSLYSGDDEQYF. The DNA for the CDR3 is TGTGCCAGCAGCTTGTATTCGGGGGACGACGAGCAGTACTTC.

This clonotype appeared a few times. The chain employs TRBV5-5 and TRBJ2-1; TRBD2 agrees at 10 bases. The CDR3 loop spans 16 amino acids. The V and J ends lost 4 bases and 4 bases, in that order; junction bases with no gene match: 8. Germline V gene sequence: CDR1 SGHKS, CDR2 YYEKEE (reference sequence). Here the CDR3 DNA reads TGTGCCAGCAGCAGGCGGAGCGGGGGGGATTACAATGAGCAGTTCTTC. As protein: CASSRRSGGDYNEQFF.

This clonotype was counted a few times. The gene calls are TRBV20-1 and TRBJ2-1; TRBD2 might be the D (6 bases). CDR1 and CDR2 from the germline V gene are DFQATT and SNEGSKA (reference sequence). This CDR3 has 15 amino acids. The V gene lost 0 bases and the J gene lost 6 bases, with 15 bases spanning the gap. The CDR3 sequence: CSARENPGEANEQFF. For the CDR3, the DNA is TGCAGTGCTAGAGAAAACCCGGGAGAGGCCAATGAGCAGTTCTTC.